This T cell receptor beta chain was captured by sequencing in a study of blood T cell repertoires in COVID-19. The wider study: COVID-19 samples, acute and convalescent, were from the United States, Italy and Spain.

Per the original data handling: From reference gene primer amplification, estimates of nucleated cell counts were derived. Libraries were prepared by immunoSEQ multiplex PCR; TCRdb keeps only in-frame clonotypes and omits some of them. V and J calls and clone size are copied from that table; D and trimming were computed from the DNA. The table has some 260,000 clones, 80% to 90% seen once; the top ten hold about 1.3%. CDR1 is SGHTA and CDR2 is FQGTGA in the germline V gene. The CDR3 loop spans 16 amino acids. After removal of 5 bases from V and 5 bases from J, the junction contained 10 bases not matched to a gene.

The chain employs TRBV7-3 and TRBJ2-5; 11 bases agree with TRBD2. The sequenced material came from peripheral blood. The receptor was isolated from a man older than 75 with acute or convalescent COVID-19. As DNA, the CDR3 is TGTGCCAGCAGCCCGGGACTAGCGGCTTTCGGGGAGACCCAGTACTTC. Protein product: CASSPGLAAFGETQYF.